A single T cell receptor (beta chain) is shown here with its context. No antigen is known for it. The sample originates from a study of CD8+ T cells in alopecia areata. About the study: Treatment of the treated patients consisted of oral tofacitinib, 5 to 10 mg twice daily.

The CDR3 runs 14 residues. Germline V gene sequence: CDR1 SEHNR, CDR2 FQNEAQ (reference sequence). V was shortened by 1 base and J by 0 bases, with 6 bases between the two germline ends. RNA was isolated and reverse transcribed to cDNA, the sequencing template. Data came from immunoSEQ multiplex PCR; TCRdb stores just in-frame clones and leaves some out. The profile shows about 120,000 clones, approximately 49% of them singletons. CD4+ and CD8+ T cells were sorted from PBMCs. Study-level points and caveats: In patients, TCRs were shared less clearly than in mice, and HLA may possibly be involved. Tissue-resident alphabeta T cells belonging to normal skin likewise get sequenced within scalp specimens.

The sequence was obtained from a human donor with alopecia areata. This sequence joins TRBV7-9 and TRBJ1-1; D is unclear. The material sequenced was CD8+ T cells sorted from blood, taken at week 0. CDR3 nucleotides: TGTGCCAGCAGCTTAGTAGAAGTGAACACTGAAGCTTTCTTT. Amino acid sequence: CASSLVEVNTEAFF.